Below, 24 T cell receptor beta chains from the same sample are listed, as sequenced in a study of control samples from healthy donors and cancer patients. TCRdb's copy holds only in-frame clones and misses some; the assay was immunoSEQ multiplex PCR. The table includes under 200,000 clones, about 94% detected once. The specimen was blood. These TCRs come from a woman aged 60-75 years in good health.

The chain's CDR3 is CASSSAGTGYGYTF. CDR3 DNA sequence: TGTGCCAGTAGTAGCGCCGGGACAGGGTATGGCTACACCTTC. The rearrangement joins TRBV19 to TRBJ1-2; 9 positions agree with TRBD1. Germline CDR1 reads LNHDA; CDR2 reads SQIVND (reference sequence). J lost 5 bases, V lost 4 bases, and 5 bases had no gene match. The CDR3 covers 14 residues.

The CDR3 bases are TGTGCCAGCTCACCCTCAAAGTACACTGAAGCTTTCTTT. Encoded protein: CASSPSKYTEAFF. The V call is TRBV18, the J call TRBJ1-1; no reliable D call. CDR1 and CDR2 (germline): KGHSH, LQKENI. V lost 3 bases to trimming and J lost 3 bases, with 8 bases between them. The CDR3 length is 13 residues.

The chain recombines TRBV6-2 or TRBV6-3 with TRBJ1-1, with D hard to call. Between the trimmed V and J ends, which lost 5 bases and 0 bases, there was a span of 7 bases. CDR1 is MNHEY and CDR2 is SVGEGT in the germline V gene. The CDR3 sequence is 13 residues long. The CDR3 DNA reads TGTGCCAGCAGTAACCAGGTGAACACTGAAGCTTTCTTT. This translates into CASSNQVNTEAFF.

The CDR3 nucleotides read TGTGCCAGCAGTGACCGGGACCAACGGAAGTATTTT. Translated, it gives CASSDRDQRKYF. This chain connects TRBV6-2 or TRBV6-3 to TRBJ2-3; either TRBD1 or TRBD2 may supply D (5 bases each). The germline V gene encodes CDR1 MNHEY and CDR2 SVGEGT. The CDR3 covers 12 residues. With 5 bases removed from V and 13 bases from J, the gap between germline ends came to 16 bases.

The V gene is TRBV6-5, the J gene TRBJ2-5; D is perhaps TRBD2 (5 bases). Per germline, CDR1 MNHEY and CDR2 SVGAGI. CDR3 length: 15 amino acids. Trimming pared 2 bases from V and 4 bases from J, leaving 14 bases between. DNA for the CDR3: TGTGCCAGCAGTTACACCTTATCGGGGTCAGAGACCCAGTACTTC. Its translation is CASSYTLSGSETQYF.

The gene calls are TRBV7-2 and TRBJ2-1; 8 positions agree with TRBD2. This CDR3 is built from 15 residues. Germline CDR1 is SGHTA and CDR2 is FQGNSA. V shed 5 bases and J 0 bases; nucleotides not matched to a gene: 3. The CDR3 protein is CASSTLAGSYNEQFF. CDR3 DNA: TGTGCCAGCAGCACCCTAGCGGGCTCCTACAATGAGCAGTTCTTC.

This chain uses TRBV7-7 with TRBJ2-7; possibly TRBD2 for D (6 bases). V lost 1 base and J lost 0, with 19 bases in between. Germline CDR1 reads SSHAT; CDR2 reads FNYEAQ (reference sequence). The CDR3 is 18 residues long. The CDR3 protein is CASSLVSGERPLSYEQYF. The CDR3 DNA follows: TGTGCCAGCAGCTTAGTATCGGGGGAAAGACCACTCTCCTACGAGCAGTACTTC.

V and J are TRBV5-4 and TRBJ2-4; no clear D gene. The germline gives CDR1 SGHNT, CDR2 YYREEE (reference sequence). The germline V and J ends were trimmed by 0 bases and 0 bases, with 13 bases remaining between them. This CDR3 has 17 amino acids. CDR3 bases: TGTGCCAGCAGCTTGGGGCCGGGTTCCCTAGCCAAAAACATTCAGTACTTC. It encodes CASSLGPGSLAKNIQYF.

The chain uses TRBV7-2 and TRBJ1-6; 8 positions match TRBD1. V shed 6 bases, J shed 14 bases, and the junction held 3 bases outside the gene matches. The CDR3 extends over 11 amino acids. Germline-derived CDR1 and CDR2 are SGHTA and FQGNSA. CDR3 sequence (DNA): TGTGCCAGCAGGATGGACAGGGCCCTCCACTTT. This sequence encodes CASRMDRALHF.

This clone was detected only once. This sequence joins TRBV6-5 and TRBJ2-7; tentatively, D is TRBD1 (6 bases). Trimming took 6 bases from V and 3 from J, leaving 12 bases between them. CDR1 and CDR2 (germline): MNHEY, SVGAGI. This CDR3 has 13 residues. The CDR3 nucleotides are TGTGCCAGCAGCCCCGGGACATACTACGAGCAGTACTTC. Translated: CASSPGTYYEQYF.

This chain joins TRBV3-1 (or the pseudogene TRBV3-2) and TRBJ1-2, with 7 positions matching TRBD1. The CDR3 has 17 residues. CDR1 and CDR2 from the germline V gene are LGHDT and YNNKEL (reference sequence). The V and J ends lost 0 bases and 2 bases, in that order; junction bases with no gene match: 9. CDR3 sequence: CASSQDYRGTANYGYTF. Written as DNA, the CDR3 is TGTGCCAGCAGCCAAGATTATCGCGGGACAGCGAACTATGGCTACACCTTC.

This chain links TRBV20-1 with TRBJ1-2; D perhaps matches TRBD1 (5 bases). CDR1 is DFQATT, CDR2 SNEGSKA, per germline (reference sequence). V lost 3 bases to trimming and J lost 5 bases, with 10 bases between them. This CDR3 contains 12 residues. CDR3 sequence: CSASPREYGYTF. The CDR3 bases are TGCAGTGCTAGTCCCAGGGAGTATGGCTACACCTTC.

The chain has TRBV4-1 and TRBJ2-1, with 11 bases lining up with TRBD2. The trim removed 5 bases at V and 7 bases at J, leaving 13 bases unmatched. Germline CDR1 and CDR2: MGHRA and YSYEKL. The CDR3 totals 17 residues. CDR3 protein: CASSELISGGALNEQFF. In DNA, the CDR3 is TGCGCCAGCAGCGAGCTCATTAGCGGGGGGGCCCTTAATGAGCAGTTCTTC.

This rearrangement joins TRBV6-2 or TRBV6-3 to TRBJ2-3; 8 nucleotides align to TRBD2. The CDR3 contains 15 residues. The germline gives CDR1 MNHEY, CDR2 SVGEGT. V lost 5 bases and J lost 3; bases outside the gene matches: 7. This CDR3 is CASSPSGGETDTQYF. Written as DNA, the CDR3 is TGTGCCAGCAGTCCCAGCGGGGGTGAGACAGATACGCAGTATTTT.

This clone has a handful of counts. V usage is TRBV7-9 and J usage is TRBJ2-5; D remains unclear. V lost 1 base and J 0 bases, leaving 0 bases between the germline ends. CDR3 size: 12 residues. Germline V CDR1 and CDR2: SEHNR, FQNEAQ (reference sequence). CDR3 region: CASSLDQETQYF. The CDR3 coding sequence is TGTGCCAGCAGCTTAGACCAAGAGACCCAGTACTTC. Using reference TRBV7-9 and TRBJ2-5 for the parts outside the CDR3, the full variable domain is DTGVSQNPRHKITKRGQNVTFRCDPISEHNRLYWYRQTLGQGPEFLTYFQNEAQLEKSRLLSDRFSAERPKGSFSTLEIQRTEQGDSAMYLCASSLDQETQYFGPGTRLLVL.

The chain is built from TRBV5-6 and TRBJ1-2; D unresolved. Germline loops: CDR1 SGHDT, CDR2 YYEEEE. The CDR3 is made up of 13 amino acids. V was cut by 4 bases and J by 5 bases, with 12 bases left in between. CDR3 region: CASSPGLSYGYTF. In nucleotides, the CDR3 is TGTGCCAGCAGCCCAGGACTGTCGTATGGCTACACCTTC.

The J gene is TRBJ2-3, the V gene TRBV25-1; TRBD1 agrees at 8 bases. The CDR3 sequence is 16 residues long. The trim removed 4 bases at V and 2 bases at J, leaving 8 bases unmatched. Germline values: CDR1 MGHDK, CDR2 SYGVNS. The CDR3, as DNA: TGTGCCAGCAGTGGCGCTACAGGGGGTATCACAGATACGCAGTATTTT. As protein: CASSGATGGITDTQYF.

The chain employs TRBV13 and TRBJ2-5; D call uncertain. The germline CDR1 and CDR2 sequences are PRHDT and FYEKMQ (reference sequence). V lost 5 bases and J lost 4, with 11 bases in between. CDR3 length: 13 residues. The DNA for the CDR3 is TGTGCCAGCAGCGTTTATGGTCGAGAGACCCAGTACTTC. Translating it yields CASSVYGRETQYF. The whole variable domain, filled in from reference TRBV13 and TRBJ2-5, reads AAGVIQSPRHLIKEKRETATLKCYPIPRHDTVYWYQQGPGQDPQFLISFYEKMQSDKGSIPDRFSAQQFSDYHSELNMSSLELGDSALYFCASSVYGRETQYFGPGTRLLVL.

The gene calls are TRBV4-3 and TRBJ2-4, with 9 bases that match TRBD1. The CDR3 totals 20 residues. The V and J ends lost 0 bases and 0 bases, in that order; junction bases with no gene match: 12. Germline V gives CDR1 LGHNA, CDR2 YSLEER. CDR3: CASSQEQSFGTGQAKNIQYF. CDR3 coding DNA: TGCGCCAGCAGCCAAGAACAATCTTTCGGGACAGGGCAAGCCAAAAACATTCAGTACTTC.

The rearrangement joins TRBV7-6 to TRBJ1-3; no firm D call. The germline V and J ends were trimmed by 2 bases and 0 bases, with 11 bases remaining between them. This CDR3 is built from 16 residues. CDR1 and CDR2 from the germline V gene are SGHVS and FNYEAQ. This CDR3 is CASSLFSGNSGNTIYF. The DNA of the CDR3 is TGTGCCAGCAGCTTATTTTCAGGAAACTCTGGAAACACCATATATTTT. The whole variable domain, remainder taken from reference TRBV7-6 and TRBJ1-3, is GAGVSQSPRYKVTKRGQDVALRCDPISGHVSLYWYRQALGQGPEFLTYFNYEAQQDKSGLPNDRFSAERPEGSISTLTIQRTEQRDSAMYRCASSLFSGNSGNTIYFGEGSWLTVV.

The V gene is TRBV3-1 (or the pseudogene TRBV3-2), the J gene TRBJ2-2, with D possibly matching TRBD2 (6 bases). The CDR3 loop spans 18 amino acids. Trimming took 0 bases from V and 5 from J, leaving 19 bases between them. Germline CDR1 LGHDT, CDR2 YNNKEL (reference sequence). The CDR3 DNA sequence: TGTGCCAGCAGCCAAGATCCTGGGCTAGCGTTAGGGACCGGGGAGCTGTTTTTT. Translated: CASSQDPGLALGTGELFF.

The chain couples TRBV7-2 to TRBJ1-4, with TRBD1 matching 10 bases. From germline, CDR1 is SGHTA and CDR2 FQGNSA. The junction had 9 bases not matched to a gene; V was cut back by 2 bases and J by 9 bases. The CDR3 has 16 amino acids. CDR3 nucleotides: TGTGCCAGCAGCTTAAATCCCCCGGGACAGGGGCAAAAACTGTTTTTT. Protein: CASSLNPPGQGQKLFF.

The genes are TRBV27 and TRBJ2-3; TRBD2 matches 13 bases. Germline V gives CDR1 MNHEY, CDR2 SMNVEV (reference sequence). This CDR3 contains 18 residues. The trim removed 2 bases at V and 0 bases at J, leaving 5 bases unmatched. DNA of the CDR3: TGTGCCAGCAGTTTAGAATTGACTAGCGGGGGGAGCACAGATACGCAGTATTTT. This gives the protein CASSLELTSGGSTDTQYF.

The chain links TRBV4-3 to TRBJ1-2, with 7 bases fitting TRBD1. CDR1 is LGHNA and CDR2 is YSLEER in the germline V gene. The V segment lost 1 base and the J segment 4 bases; nucleotides outside the gene matches: 9. The CDR3 consists of 16 residues. The CDR3 reads CASSQGDRALAYGYTF. DNA of the CDR3: TGCGCCAGCAGCCAAGGAGACAGGGCCCTAGCCTATGGCTACACCTTC.